A single sample is the source of the 5 T cell receptor beta chains below, sequenced in a study of technical replicates of blood from a few donors (dated by TCRdb to the late 2010s). Libraries came from the immunoSEQ multiplex PCR assay. Sourced from immuneACCESS, this table was stored by TCRdb with only in-frame sequences that have V and J called. A share of the clones is absent; for the studies checked, an unresolved V gene accounts for under half, and the remainder has no known explanation. Present in this sample are some 60,000 clones, 85% to 90% of which were seen just once. The ten largest account for around 4.9% of the sample. The material sequenced was PBMCs. Receptor source: a human donor in good health. Some clones in this sample may be carry-over from other donors' samples.

The V gene is TRBV4-2, the J gene TRBJ2-2, with TRBD2 matching 8 bases. CDR1 LGHNA and CDR2 YNFKEQ come from the germline V gene. V shed 1 base, J shed 5 bases, and the junction held 6 bases outside the gene matches. The CDR3 is 16 residues long. This CDR3 reads CASSQGGSGGTGELFF. CDR3 in DNA: TGTGCCAGCAGCCAAGGAGGAAGCGGGGGAACCGGGGAGCTGTTTTTT.

The chain links TRBV29-1 to TRBJ1-2, with 9 bases fitting TRBD1. Per the germline V gene, CDR1 is SQVTM and CDR2 is ANQGSEA. J lost 4 bases, V lost 6 bases, and 9 bases had no gene match. The CDR3 consists of 14 residues. The CDR3 protein is CSVSTGGVRYGYTF. The CDR3 coding sequence is TGCAGCGTATCAACAGGGGGCGTTCGCTATGGCTACACCTTC.

This sequence joins TRBV30 and TRBJ1-5; D remains ambiguous. The V gene lost 0 bases and the J gene lost 2 bases, with 11 bases spanning the gap. Germline V gene sequence: CDR1 GTSNPN, CDR2 SVGIG (reference sequence). The CDR3 extends over 15 amino acids. CDR3 in DNA: TGTGCCTGGAGTGTCGGAGGGATTGGCAATCAGCCCCAGCATTTT. Protein sequence: CAWSVGGIGNQPQHF.

The chain is built from TRBV7-8 and TRBJ1-2, with 7 bases identical to TRBD1. CDR3 length equals 15 residues. The germline V gene encodes CDR1 SGHVS and CDR2 FQNEAQ. The ends lost 1 base at V and 5 bases at J; junction bases unmatched: 7. As DNA, the CDR3 is TGTGCCAGCAGCTTAGGGGGACAGACGACATATGGCTACACCTTC. Translating gives CASSLGGQTTYGYTF.

The gene calls are TRBV7-3 and TRBJ2-1, with 7 nucleotides matching TRBD2. CDR3 size: 17 residues. Germline CDR1 reads SGHTA; CDR2 reads FQGTGA. Unmatched junction bases numbered 18, after V lost 8 bases and J lost 5 bases. CDR3 sequence reads: CASATNAGEYLDNEQFF. The CDR3 DNA follows: TGTGCCAGCGCAACAAATGCGGGGGAGTACCTTGACAATGAGCAGTTCTTC. Full variable domain (remainder filled in from reference TRBV7-3 and TRBJ2-1): GAGVSQTPSNKVTEKGKYVELRCDPISGHTALYWYRQSLGQGPEFLIYFQGTGAADDSGLPNDRFFAVRPEGSVSTLKIQRTERGDSAVYLCASATNAGEYLDNEQFFGPGTRLTVL.